This entry describes one TCR beta chain. Antigen unknown. This specimen belongs to a study of blood T cells in healthy people across ages. Findings and limits, study-wide: With naive T cell percentage, TCR beta diversity showed a strong correlation. Older age went with lower TCR beta diversity per million T cells, in a roughly linear way.

Primers used in a second PCR of about 6 to 11 cycles were a sample-barcoded 5' primer and a J-beta primer mix. Each cDNA was tagged by a template-switch adaptor containing 12 random nucleotides. Via MiXCR, TCRdb re-called the 5' RACE reads, giving one row per CDR3 protein. The repertoire includes approximately 800,000 distinct CDR3 sequences, roughly 64% of them detected once, and roughly 20% sits in the top ten. This CDR3 has 14 residues. V trimming: 3 bases; J trimming: 6 bases; junction bases outside the gene matches: 5. Donors gave 9 to 10 milliliters of peripheral blood apiece. Material for sequencing was blood. The sequence was obtained from a man aged 25 to 40 in good health. The chain carries TRBV12-3 or TRBV12-4 and TRBJ1-5; 7 nucleotides match TRBD1. The CDR3 sequence is CASSFSSGGQPQHF. CDR3 sequence (DNA): TGTGCCAGCAGTTTCTCATCAGGGGGTCAGCCCCAGCATTTT.